Below, 21 T cell receptor beta chains from the same sample are listed, as sequenced in a study of T cell responses to AZD1222 COVID-19 vaccine listed by TCRdb under 2021. Libraries were made using the immunoSEQ multiplex PCR assay. The clones in this table, taken by TCRdb from immuneACCESS, are in-frame only. Not every clone is retained; where verified, under half of the shortfall comes from an unresolved V gene, and the cause of the rest is unknown. Recorded for this sample are tens of thousands of clones; about 86% of them occurred a single time. The ten largest clones take up approximately 6.2% of the sample. In light of the paper, this sample's time point label describes: baseline before first vaccination. The specimen comprised peripheral blood, sampled on day 0 of AZD1222 vaccination. The receptors originated from an adult in good health.

This clone is medium-sized (0.01 to 0.1%) in the sample. The chain joins TRBV18 to TRBJ2-3, with unresolved D. The length of the CDR3 is 14 residues. V lost 3 bases, J lost 2 bases, and 9 bases lay in between. The germline gives CDR1 KGHSH, CDR2 LQKENI. The CDR3 reads CASSPAHFTDTQYF. The CDR3 nucleotides read TGTGCCAGCTCACCCGCTCATTTCACAGATACGCAGTATTTT.

This sequence joins TRBV5-1 and TRBJ2-1, with 10 bases fitting TRBD1. The germline V gene encodes CDR1 SGHRS and CDR2 YFSETQ. The CDR3 runs to 15 residues. V trimming: 3 bases; J trimming: 6 bases; junction bases outside the gene matches: 6. The CDR3 DNA sequence: TGCGCCAGCAGCTGGGGGACAGGGGACCCCAATGAGCAGTTCTTC. This gives the protein CASSWGTGDPNEQFF. The whole variable domain, remainder taken from reference TRBV5-1 and TRBJ2-1, is KAGVTQTPRYLIKTRGQQVTLSCSPISGHRSVSWYQQTPGQGLQFLFEYFSETQRNKGNFPGRFSGRQFSNSRSEMNVSTLELGDSALYLCASSWGTGDPNEQFFGPGTRLTVL.

The table lists this clone with a few counts. The CDR3 here is CASSQVYGYTF. In nucleotides, the CDR3 is TGTGCCAGCTCACAGGTCTATGGCTACACCTTC. The chain is built from TRBV18 and TRBJ1-2; D gene uncertain. Trimming cost V 4 bases and J 4 bases, with 4 bases left between them. CDR1 KGHSH and CDR2 LQKENI come from the germline V gene. The length of the CDR3 is 11 residues.

The rearrangement joins TRBV7-2 to TRBJ2-2; a possible D gene is TRBD1 (5 bases). V was trimmed by 1 base and J by 2 bases, leaving 11 bases between them. CDR1 and CDR2 (germline): SGHTA, FQGNSA. CDR3 length: 16 amino acids. The CDR3 DNA is TGTGCCAGCAGCTTAGAGGCAGGGCGTAACACCGGGGAGCTGTTTTTT. Protein product: CASSLEAGRNTGELFF.

The chain has TRBV7-9 and TRBJ2-7; the match to TRBD2 covers 7 bases. This CDR3 region has 14 residues. The ends lost 5 bases at V and 6 bases at J; junction bases unmatched: 10. The V gene's germline CDR1 is SEHNR and CDR2 FQNEAQ (reference sequence). In DNA, the CDR3 is TGTGCCAGCAGCCCCTTGCGGGAGATGGGCGAGCAGTACTTC. Encoded protein: CASSPLREMGEQYF.

The V and J genes are TRBV5-6 and TRBJ2-7, with 7 bases lining up with TRBD2. The CDR3 is made up of 15 amino acids. Germline lookup yields CDR1 SGHDT and CDR2 YYEEEE. After removal of 0 bases from V and 3 bases from J, the junction contained 6 bases not matched to a gene. DNA of the CDR3: TGTGCCAGCAGCTTGGAAGGCAGGGACTACTACGAGCAGTACTTC. The encoded protein is CASSLEGRDYYEQYF.

The chain combines TRBV5-6 with TRBJ1-2, with 8 bases fitting TRBD1. This CDR3 is built from 13 residues. V lost 5 bases to trimming and J lost 8 bases; unmatched junction nucleotides: 8. The germline V gene has CDR1 SGHDT and CDR2 YYEEEE. The CDR3 sequence is CASRPQGAWGYTF. The CDR3 region has the DNA TGTGCCAGCAGACCCCAGGGGGCGTGGGGCTACACCTTC. Drawing the rest from reference TRBV5-6 and TRBJ1-2, the complete variable domain is DAGVTQSPTHLIKTRGQQVTLRCSPKSGHDTVSWYQQALGQGPQFIFQYYEEEERQRGNFPDRFSGHQFPNYSSELNVNALLLGDSALYLCASRPQGAWGYTFGSGTRLTVV.

The chain has TRBV13 and TRBJ1-3; TRBD1 agrees at 8 bases. The CDR3 contains 17 residues. Per germline, CDR1 PRHDT and CDR2 FYEKMQ (reference sequence). Losses at the gene ends were 1 base for V and 0 bases for J; bases not matched to a gene: 5. Written as DNA, the CDR3 is TGTGCCAGCAGCTTAGCAGGGGGCCCGAGCTCTGGAAACACCATATATTTT. Translation: CASSLAGGPSSGNTIYF.

CDR3 region: CASGLTANYGYTF. CDR3 nucleotide sequence: TGTGCTAGTGGTTTGACAGCTAACTATGGCTACACCTTC. This sequence joins TRBV12-5 and TRBJ1-2; unclear D gene. CDR3 length equals 13 residues. V lost 2 bases and J lost 0, with 4 bases in between. Per the germline V gene, CDR1 is LGHNT and CDR2 is FRNRAP.

The rearrangement uses TRBV28 and TRBJ2-5; perhaps TRBD2 as D (5 bases). Germline loops: CDR1 MDHEN, CDR2 SYDVKM. This CDR3 has 17 amino acids. Trimming pared 2 bases from V and 2 bases from J, leaving 18 bases between. This chain's CDR3 is CASSLRRADTRQETQYF. CDR3 in DNA: TGTGCCAGCAGTTTAAGGCGGGCAGACACCAGACAAGAGACCCAGTACTTC.

This clone was detected only once. The V and J genes are TRBV5-1 and TRBJ2-5, with D unclear. This CDR3 contains 15 residues. Between the trimmed V and J ends, which lost 1 base and 2 bases, there was a span of 12 bases. CDR1 is SGHRS and CDR2 is YFSETQ in the germline V gene. CDR3 loop: CASSLIVTAQETQYF. In nucleotides, the CDR3 is TGCGCCAGCAGCTTGATAGTAACAGCACAAGAGACCCAGTACTTC.

The count of this clone is one. The CDR3, as DNA: TGTGCCAGCAGCGCAAGGACAGCTGAAAGGGGAGCTAACTATGGCTACACCTTC. Translating gives CASSARTAERGANYGYTF. V usage is TRBV9 and J usage is TRBJ1-2; TRBD1 is a possible D gene (6 bases). CDR3 length: 18 residues. Germline V gives CDR1 SGDLS, CDR2 YYNGEE. Between the trimmed V and J ends, which lost 3 bases and 0 bases, there was a span of 21 bases.

This sequence joins TRBV3-1 (or the pseudogene TRBV3-2) and TRBJ2-5; D is possibly TRBD1 or TRBD2 (5 bases each). The CDR3 sequence is 17 residues long. V lost 3 bases and J 4 bases, leaving 21 bases between the germline ends. Per germline, CDR1 LGHDT and CDR2 YNNKEL (reference sequence). This CDR3 reads CASSQLSGAKSRETQYF. CDR3 nucleotides: TGTGCCAGCAGCCAGCTCTCCGGGGCCAAGTCGCGAGAGACCCAGTACTTC.

This chain connects TRBV15 to TRBJ1-4, with 7 bases that match TRBD1. The CDR3 consists of 17 residues. CDR1 LNHNV and CDR2 YYDKDF come from the germline V gene (reference sequence). Unmatched junction bases numbered 13, after V lost 5 bases and J lost 4 bases. The CDR3 sequence: CATSHGVLGQNNEKLFF. DNA of the CDR3: TGTGCCACCAGCCACGGAGTTTTGGGACAGAATAATGAAAAACTGTTTTTT. The entire variable domain, with the rest obtained from reference TRBV15 and TRBJ1-4, is as follows: DAMVIQNPRYQVTQFGKPVTLSCSQTLNHNVMYWYQQKSSQAPKLLFHYYDKDFNNEADTPDNFQSRRPNTSFCFLDIRSPGLGDTAMYLCATSHGVLGQNNEKLFFGSGTQLSVL.

The V gene is TRBV5-5, the J gene TRBJ2-3; D perhaps matches TRBD1 (6 bases). The V gene's germline CDR1 is SGHKS and CDR2 YYEKEE (reference sequence). The CDR3 totals 16 residues. Deletions cut 5 bases from V and 5 bases from J, with 21 bases between. CDR3 in amino acids: CASRKSTGLVGDTQYF. The CDR3 DNA reads TGTGCCAGCAGAAAAAGTACAGGGCTAGTAGGAGATACGCAGTATTTT.

This clone showed up just once. The CDR3 coding sequence is TGTGCCAGCAGCAGAACAGGGAACTATGGCTACACCTTC. This codes for CASSRTGNYGYTF. The V call is TRBV5-4, the J call TRBJ1-2; the D gene is possibly TRBD1 (6 bases). The CDR3 length is 13 residues. Trimming cost V 4 bases and J 2 bases, with 9 bases left between them. Germline CDR1 is SGHNT and CDR2 is YYREEE (reference sequence).

Points on this clone: The junction departs from the called germline gene at one end, perhaps through a read error. The CDR3 nucleotides are TGTGCCAGCAGATTAGGCCTCCAAGAGACCCAGTACTTC. It specifies CASRLGLQETQYF. The rearrangement joins TRBV7-9 to TRBJ2-5; D is undetermined. The CDR3 is 13 residues long. Germline CDR1 and CDR2: SEHNR and FQNEAQ (reference sequence). The full variable domain, in which reference TRBV7-9 and TRBJ2-5 provide the parts outside the CDR3, is DTGVSQNPRHKITKRGQNVTFRCDPISEHNRLYWYRQTLGQGPEFLTYFQNEAQLEKSRLLSDRFSAERPKGSFSTLEIQRTEQGDSAMYLCASRLGLQETQYFGPGTRLLVL.

This clone was seen only a few times. CDR3 coding DNA: TGTGCCAGTAGTAAGACAGGGGCTGGAAACACCATATATTTT. This codes for CASSKTGAGNTIYF. The chain joins TRBV19 to TRBJ1-3; TRBD1 aligns across 8 bases. The V and J ends lost 4 bases and 2 bases, in that order; junction bases with no gene match: 1. The CDR3 totals 14 residues. The germline V gene encodes CDR1 LNHDA and CDR2 SQIVND (reference sequence).

The V call is TRBV9, the J call TRBJ2-3, with TRBD2 matching 16 bases. CDR3 length: 18 residues. Looked up from germline, CDR1 is SGDLS and CDR2 is YYNGEE. Trimming cost V 2 bases and J 2 bases; bases outside gene matches: 5. CDR3 DNA sequence: TGTGCCAGCAGCGTCGCCGGGACTAGCGGGAGGGCCACAGATACGCAGTATTTT. Amino acids: CASSVAGTSGRATDTQYF.

This clone showed up just a few times. The V gene is TRBV19, the J gene TRBJ1-5; D uncertain. The CDR3 contains 15 residues. Germline V gives CDR1 LNHDA, CDR2 SQIVND (reference sequence). V shed 3 bases and J shed 0 bases, with 9 bases lying between them. The DNA of the CDR3 is TGTGCCAGTAGTATGGCACAGAATAGCAATCAGCCCCAGCATTTT. Residues: CASSMAQNSNQPQHF.

This clone was observed a single time. The chain is built from TRBV19 and TRBJ2-2, with D perhaps matching TRBD1 (6 bases). The V and J ends lost 9 bases and 3 bases respectively, with 14 bases between them. The CDR3 consists of 14 residues. CDR1 is LNHDA, CDR2 SQIVND, per germline (reference sequence). The CDR3 coding sequence is TGTGCCAGCCAAAAAGCAGGGGACACCGGGGAGCTGTTTTTT. Translated: CASQKAGDTGELFF.